The source of this T cell receptor (beta chain) is a study of blood T cells in healthy people across ages. Investigators took ten milliliters of peripheral blood from every donor. The use of a sample-barcoded 5' primer and a J-beta primer mix characterized a second PCR of roughly 6 to 11 cycles. With 12 random nucleotides, a template-switch adaptor tagged each individual cDNA molecule. TCRdb analysed the 5' RACE reads with MiXCR anew, one entry per CDR3 protein. The sample has approximately 780,000 distinct CDR3 sequences, roughly 24% seen once. V was pared by 4 bases and J by 5 bases, with 14 bases between. Per the germline V gene, CDR1 is DFQATT and CDR2 is SNEGSKA (reference sequence). CDR3 size: 13 residues. This clonotype appeared a few times. This same sample was also taken into another study, of T cells of mothers and their children. From that study: Relative to unrelated pairs, biologically related mother-child dyads exhibited marginally greater, non-significant overlap.

The chain recombines TRBV20-1 with TRBJ2-5; no clear D gene. The source of this sequence is a boy younger than 18 in good health. Sequenced input: blood. The CDR3 loop reads CSAKVFGRETQYF. In DNA form, the CDR3 reads TGCAGTGCTAAGGTGTTTGGAAGGGAGACCCAGTACTTC.